Following are 25 T cell receptor beta chains from one sample sequenced in a study of shared clonotypes between healthy human individuals. Profiling relied on immunoSEQ multiplex PCR, and the TCRdb table lists in-frame clones only, not all of them. The data contain about 490,000 clones, 70% to 80% of them singletons. The sequencing sample was made of PBMCs. These receptors all come from a woman in her thirties or forties in good health. Some clones in this sample may be carry-over from other donors' samples.

This clone was observed a single time. A far bigger clonotype differs at one base, so this is likely a read error. This rearrangement joins TRBV5-1 to TRBJ2-1; TRBD2 agrees at 13 bases. Germline values: CDR1 SGHRS, CDR2 YFSETQ. The CDR3 sequence is 17 residues long. The CDR3 here is CASSPGLAGVGYNVQFF. Here the CDR3 DNA reads TGCGCCAGCAGCCCTGGACTAGCGGGAGTAGGGTACAATGTGCAGTTCTTC.

The rearrangement uses TRBV10-1 and TRBJ2-1; D ambiguous. Between the trimmed V and J ends, which lost 3 bases and 0 bases, there was a span of 12 bases. The germline V gene encodes CDR1 WNHNN and CDR2 SYGVQD (reference sequence). This CDR3 is built from 16 residues. The CDR3 spells CASSDPGVGSYNEQFF. In DNA form, the CDR3 reads TGCGCCAGCAGTGATCCAGGCGTGGGCTCCTACAATGAGCAGTTCTTC.

This clone was detected only a few times. The rearrangement joins TRBV18 to TRBJ1-4; D unresolved. Trimming left V 1 base short and J 6 bases short, with 6 bases between. The CDR3 is 13 residues long. The V gene's germline CDR1 is KGHSH and CDR2 LQKENI. The CDR3 sequence is CASSPLTYEKLFF. The CDR3 nucleotides read TGTGCCAGCTCACCACTAACGTATGAAAAACTGTTTTTT. Supplemented by reference TRBV18 and TRBJ1-4, the full variable domain reads NAGVMQNPRHLVRRRGQEARLRCSPMKGHSHVYWYRQLPEEGLKFMVYLQKENIIDESGMPKERFSAEFPKEGPSILRIQQVVRGDSAAYFCASSPLTYEKLFFGSGTQLSVL.

V and J are TRBV21-1 and TRBJ2-4; TRBD1 is the table's D call and was not checked against the DNA. TRBV21-1 is tagged as a pseudogene. The CDR3 consists of 13 residues. The CDR3 region is CASRPGQGTFQYF. The CDR3, as DNA: TGTGCCAGCAGACCGGGACAGGGTACTTTTCAGTACTTC.

V gene TRBV7-2 combines with J gene TRBJ1-5; perhaps TRBD1 as D (6 bases). CDR1 is SGHTA and CDR2 is FQGNSA in the germline V gene. The CDR3 extends over 15 amino acids. Trimming pared 5 bases from V and 4 bases from J, leaving 15 bases between. This CDR3 reads CASSPVWGRNQPQHF. CDR3 nucleotides: TGTGCCAGCAGCCCCGTTTGGGGGCGAAATCAGCCCCAGCATTTT.

The chain couples TRBV5-8 to TRBJ1-1; D is undetermined. This CDR3 has 16 residues. Per germline, CDR1 SGHTS and CDR2 YDEGEE. Trimming took off 0 bases at V and 0 bases at J, with 12 bases between the two ends. This CDR3 reads CASSLDYDVMNTEAFF. DNA for the CDR3: TGTGCCAGCAGCTTGGATTACGACGTTATGAACACTGAAGCTTTCTTT.

Details on this clone: A much larger clone differs by one base, so this may be a read error. The chain is built from TRBV5-6 and TRBJ2-7; D gene ambiguous. V gave up 4 bases and J gave up 2 bases, with 16 bases separating them. Looked up from germline, CDR1 is SGHDT and CDR2 is YYEEEE. The CDR3 has 15 residues. The CDR3 reads CASSTRGRSPYEQYF. The CDR3 DNA sequence: TGTGCCAGCAGCACGCGAGGAAGGAGCCCCTACGAGCAGTACTTC.

This CDR3 is CASSFGQGGYGYTF. CDR3 nucleotide sequence: TGTGCCAGCAGTTTCGGACAGGGAGGCTATGGCTACACCTTC. This chain uses TRBV27 with TRBJ1-2; 8 nucleotides match TRBD1. CDR3 length: 14 residues. Germline lookup yields CDR1 MNHEY and CDR2 SMNVEV (reference sequence). The V gene end was trimmed by 3 bases and the J gene end by 4 bases; junction bases not matched to a gene: 4.

The rearrangement joins TRBV29-1 to TRBJ1-6, with 9 bases fitting TRBD1. The trim removed 3 bases at V and 3 bases at J, leaving 6 bases unmatched. The length of the CDR3 is 16 residues. Germline CDR1 reads SQVTM; CDR2 reads ANQGSEA. CDR3 DNA sequence: TGCAGCGTTGAGGGACAGGGAGGGTACTATAATTCACCCCTCCACTTT. Its translation: CSVEGQGGYYNSPLHF.

This clone was picked up many times. The rearrangement links TRBV15 to TRBJ1-5, with D maybe TRBD1 (6 bases). V was clipped by 2 bases and J by 5 bases, with 10 bases between them. CDR1 is LNHNV and CDR2 is YYDKDF in the germline V gene (reference sequence). This CDR3 is 14 amino acids long. CDR3 in amino acids: CATSRQGQDQPQHF. The CDR3 DNA sequence: TGTGCCACCAGCAGACAGGGGCAGGATCAGCCCCAGCATTTT.

The rearrangement links TRBV27 to TRBJ2-2; 9 bases are a match to TRBD1. J lost 5 bases, V lost 4 bases, and 17 bases had no gene match. Germline assignment: CDR1 MNHEY and CDR2 SMNVEV (reference sequence). The CDR3 has 19 amino acids. CDR3 DNA sequence: TGTGCCAGCAGTTCCCGCCCCCCCCCGGACAGGGGTAGGACCGGGGAGCTGTTTTTT. Translating it yields CASSSRPPPDRGRTGELFF.

The chain links TRBV19 to TRBJ1-2; D ambiguous. The CDR3 covers 14 residues. V was trimmed by 4 bases and J by 3 bases, leaving 12 bases between them. CDR1 and CDR2 (germline): LNHDA, SQIVND (reference sequence). CDR3 region: CASSTRTAYYGYTF. CDR3 sequence (DNA): TGTGCCAGTAGTACCAGGACGGCGTACTATGGCTACACCTTC.

The chain employs TRBV5-1 and TRBJ2-7; 12 bases align to TRBD1. Judging by the DNA end, TRBJ2-5 fits better; the J call may be wrong. Germline values: CDR1 SGHRS, CDR2 YFSETQ. This CDR3 region has 17 residues. CDR3 sequence: CASSPRPGTGGLETQYF. The CDR3 DNA is TGCGCCAGCAGCCCGCGTCCCGGGACAGGGGGCCTCGAGACCCAGTACTTC.

The chain joins TRBV5-6 to TRBJ2-1, with D unresolved. The germline CDR1 and CDR2 sequences are SGHDT and YYEEEE. The CDR3 has 15 amino acids. V lost 0 bases and J 2 bases, leaving 9 bases between the germline ends. Here the CDR3 DNA reads TGTGCCAGCAGCTTGGCCCAAATCCCCTACAATGAGCAGTTCTTC. Protein product: CASSLAQIPYNEQFF.

This rearrangement joins TRBV18 to TRBJ2-2, with 9 bases fitting TRBD1. The CDR3 totals 18 residues. Germline CDR1 KGHSH, CDR2 LQKENI. After removal of 4 bases from V and 1 base from J, the junction contained 10 bases not matched to a gene. CDR3 protein: CASSQERPGQGNTGELFF. For the CDR3, the DNA is TGTGCCAGCTCACAGGAGAGACCGGGACAGGGGAACACCGGGGAGCTGTTTTTT.

The chain employs TRBV19 and TRBJ2-1; 9 bases are shared with TRBD2. The J segment lost 7 bases and the V segment lost 3 bases, leaving 13 bases of the junction unmatched. The length of the CDR3 is 17 residues. Germline V gene sequence: CDR1 LNHDA, CDR2 SQIVND (reference sequence). The CDR3 sequence: CASSMRLAGALVNEQFF. CDR3 in DNA: TGTGCCAGTAGTATGAGGTTAGCGGGAGCTTTAGTAAATGAGCAGTTCTTC.

This clone was detected a few times. V and J are TRBV5-1 and TRBJ2-5, with a tentative D call TRBD1 (6 bases). CDR3 size: 15 residues. The germline V and J ends were trimmed by 0 bases and 5 bases, with 14 bases remaining between them. The germline gives CDR1 SGHRS, CDR2 YFSETQ. CDR3 residues: CASSLDNRAFETQYF. The CDR3 DNA follows: TGCGCCAGCAGCTTGGACAACAGGGCTTTTGAGACCCAGTACTTC.

Sample share makes this clone medium-sized (0.01 to 0.1%). Other nucleotide sequences from this sample produce the same CDR3. CDR3 region: CATSRDSALGGSGELFF. The CDR3 region has the DNA TGTGCCACCAGCAGAGATAGTGCTTTAGGGGGGTCCGGGGAGCTGTTTTTT. The V call is TRBV15, the J call TRBJ2-2; D possibly matches TRBD1 or TRBD2 (6 bases each). This CDR3 spans 17 amino acids. Per germline, CDR1 LNHNV and CDR2 YYDKDF (reference sequence). The V gene lost 0 bases and the J gene lost 6 bases, with 17 bases spanning the gap.

The rearrangement uses TRBV30 and TRBJ1-1; D may be TRBD1 (5 bases). The V end was cut by 0 bases, the J end by 4 bases, with 12 bases between. Germline CDR1 is GTSNPN and CDR2 is SVGIG (reference sequence). The CDR3 is made up of 14 amino acids. The CDR3 loop is CAWSVQVEITEAFF. The DNA for the CDR3 is TGTGCCTGGAGTGTACAGGTGGAGATCACTGAAGCTTTCTTT.

The rearrangement uses TRBV11-3 and TRBJ2-1; D gene ambiguous. Between the trimmed V and J ends, which lost 0 bases and 9 bases, there was a span of 9 bases. The CDR3 is 13 residues long. Germline values: CDR1 SGHNT, CDR2 YENEEA. The CDR3 DNA reads as TGTGCCAGCAGCTTAGATTTGGTCGGTGAGCAGTTCTTC. Translating gives CASSLDLVGEQFF.

With regard to this clone: This sample includes further DNA sequences coding for the same CDR3. The V gene is TRBV6-1, the J gene TRBJ1-1; weak D call: TRBD1 (5 bases). Trimming shortened V by 2 bases and J by 3 bases, and 22 bases separated the two germline ends. The CDR3 sequence is 18 residues long. Germline-derived CDR1 and CDR2 are MNHNS and SASEGT. DNA of the CDR3: TGTGCCAGCAGTGAAATCTCCAGGGTTTTAGCCCGGGACACTGAAGCTTTCTTT. The encoded protein is CASSEISRVLARDTEAFF.

V is TRBV6-5 and J is TRBJ2-1, with a possible D match to TRBD2 (6 bases). There are 14 residues in the CDR3. V lost 5 bases and J lost 6, with 14 bases in between. From germline, CDR1 is MNHEY and CDR2 SVGAGI. The CDR3 DNA sequence: TGTGCCAGCAGTGTCCCGGGGGAGGTCAATGAGCAGTTCTTC. It specifies CASSVPGEVNEQFF.

The V and J genes are TRBV28 and TRBJ2-7; 10 nucleotides line up with TRBD2. The germline gives CDR1 MDHEN, CDR2 SYDVKM. The CDR3 totals 16 residues. The junction had 9 bases not matched to a gene; V was cut back by 7 bases and J by 0 bases. CDR3 DNA sequence: TGTGCCAGCATAGGTAGCGGGAGGACGAGCTCCTACGAGCAGTACTTC. Protein product: CASIGSGRTSSYEQYF. The full variable domain, in which reference TRBV28 and TRBJ2-7 provide the parts outside the CDR3, is DVKVTQSSRYLVKRTGEKVFLECVQDMDHENMFWYRQDPGLGLRLIYFSYDVKMKEKGDIPEGYSVSREKKERFSLILESASTNQTSMYLCASIGSGRTSSYEQYFGPGTRLTVT.

This chain links TRBV4-1 with TRBJ2-7; either TRBD1 or TRBD2 may fit D (5 bases each). There are 18 residues in the CDR3. Germline-derived CDR1 and CDR2 are MGHRA and YSYEKL. V was trimmed by 3 bases and J by 3 bases, leaving 24 bases between them. CDR3 nucleotide sequence: TGCGCCAGCAGCCAGCCGCTTAGGGGACGGAGGCGTGTCTACGAGCAGTACTTC. Amino acids: CASSQPLRGRRRVYEQYF.

This sequence joins TRBV11-2 and TRBJ1-1; D remains ambiguous. Trimming pared 2 bases from V and 1 base from J, leaving 5 bases between. CDR3 length: 13 amino acids. Germline V gene sequence: CDR1 SGHAT, CDR2 FQNNGV. CDR3 protein: CASSLRRNTEAFF. Written as DNA, the CDR3 is TGTGCCAGCAGCTTAAGGCGGAACACTGAAGCTTTCTTT.